The 27 T cell receptor beta chains below were found in one sample sequenced in a study of blood T cell repertoires in COVID-19. Assay: immunoSEQ multiplex PCR; the TCRdb copy retains only in-frame clones and omits some. Seen here are roughly 130,000 clones, under 90% observed once, and the top ten hold 4.5%. Sequenced input: peripheral blood. Receptors originate from a woman in her 70s with acute or convalescent COVID-19.

V is TRBV10-3 and J is TRBJ1-4, with D perhaps TRBD1 (5 bases). Germline V gene lookup returns CDR1 ENHRY and CDR2 SYGVKD. CDR3 length equals 13 residues. With 1 base removed from V and 7 bases from J, the gap between germline ends came to 7 bases. In DNA form, the CDR3 reads TGTGCCATCAGTGAGTGGGGCCGTGAAAAACTGTTTTTT. It codes for CAISEWGREKLFF.

The gene calls are TRBV9 and TRBJ2-5; D gene unclear. CDR3 length: 13 residues. Per the germline V gene, CDR1 is SGDLS and CDR2 is YYNGEE. Trimming pared 2 bases from V and 4 bases from J, leaving 9 bases between. CDR3 sequence (DNA): TGTGCCAGCAGCGTCAGTATCTCAGAGACCCAGTACTTC. Translating gives CASSVSISETQYF.

The chain links TRBV11-2 to TRBJ1-1; D might be TRBD1 (5 bases). The CDR3 spans 14 residues. Germline loops: CDR1 SGHAT, CDR2 FQNNGV. V was shortened by 2 bases and J by 2 bases, with 9 bases between the two germline ends. The CDR3 DNA follows: TGTGCCAGCAGCTTAACAGGCATAAACACTGAAGCTTTCTTT. Translation: CASSLTGINTEAFF.

CDR3 nucleotide sequence: TGTGCCAGCAGCAAAGGGGCCAGGGCCGGGACAGAGGTCACTGAAGCTTTCTTT. Protein: CASSKGARAGTEVTEAFF. The gene calls are TRBV21-1 and TRBJ1-1; the D call in the table, TRBD1, was not verified against the DNA. TRBV21-1 is described as a pseudogene. The CDR3 length is 18 residues.

J is TRBJ1-2 and V is TRBV6-2 or TRBV6-3; D might be TRBD1 (5 bases). The CDR3 runs to 13 residues. V shed 5 bases and J shed 7 bases, with 14 bases lying between them. CDR1 MNHEY and CDR2 SVGEGT come from the germline V gene. CDR3 nucleotide sequence: TGTGCCAGCAGTCAAAGACAAGGGGCTGGCTACACCTTC. Its protein is CASSQRQGAGYTF.

The CDR3 DNA reads as TGTGCCAGCAGCAACTCCGGGACAGGGGTAGAGACCCAGTACTTC. Protein product: CASSNSGTGVETQYF. The V gene is TRBV7-8, the J gene TRBJ2-5; 10 bases align to TRBD1. This CDR3 has 15 amino acids. Germline V gives CDR1 SGHVS, CDR2 FQNEAQ. Trimming at V came to 5 bases and at J to 4 bases, leaving 7 bases not matched to a gene.

The rearrangement uses TRBV7-2 and TRBJ2-3; a weak D match, TRBD2 (5 bases). CDR3 length: 14 residues. V was trimmed by 3 bases and J by 3 bases, leaving 10 bases between them. The germline V gene encodes CDR1 SGHTA and CDR2 FQGNSA. The CDR3 DNA sequence: TGTGCCAGCAGCTTTAGCTCGGGGACAGATACGCAGTATTTT. Translation: CASSFSSGTDTQYF.

The chain links TRBV7-2 to TRBJ2-3; D perhaps matches TRBD1 (5 bases). V lost 1 base to trimming and J lost 3 bases, with 11 bases between them. The CDR3 is made up of 15 amino acids. Germline-derived CDR1 and CDR2 are SGHTA and FQGNSA. The CDR3 region is CASSLVTGDTDTQYF. For the CDR3, the DNA is TGTGCCAGCAGCTTAGTAACAGGTGATACAGATACGCAGTATTTT.

This clone has more than one count but fewer than ten. J is TRBJ1-1 and V is TRBV18, with D hard to call. Trimming stripped 4 bases from V and 8 bases from J, with 14 bases between. This CDR3 has 13 residues. The germline V gene has CDR1 KGHSH and CDR2 LQKENI. This CDR3 is CASSLKAGEEAFF. The CDR3 nucleotides read TGTGCCAGCTCACTTAAAGCCGGGGAGGAAGCTTTCTTT. The full variable domain, in which reference TRBV18 and TRBJ1-1 provide the parts outside the CDR3, is NAGVMQNPRHLVRRRGQEARLRCSPMKGHSHVYWYRQLPEEGLKFMVYLQKENIIDESGMPKERFSAEFPKEGPSILRIQQVVRGDSAAYFCASSLKAGEEAFFGQGTRLTVV.

CDR3 in amino acids: CAWSPRLRTGVYEQYF. The CDR3 coding sequence is TGTGCCTGGAGTCCCCGCCTCCGGACAGGGGTCTACGAGCAGTACTTC. This chain connects TRBV30 to TRBJ2-7, with 9 bases aligning to TRBD1. This CDR3 has 16 residues. Per germline, CDR1 GTSNPN and CDR2 SVGIG (reference sequence). Losses at the gene ends were 2 bases for V and 3 bases for J; bases not matched to a gene: 11. Drawing the rest from reference TRBV30 and TRBJ2-7, the complete variable domain is SQTIHQWPATLVQPVGSPLSLECTVEGTSNPNLYWYRQAAGRGLQLLFYSVGIGQISSEVPQNLSASRPQDRQFILSSKKLLLSDSGFYLCAWSPRLRTGVYEQYFGPGTRLTVT.

The chain is built from TRBV7-9 and TRBJ2-1; 7 nucleotides align to TRBD1. Per germline, CDR1 SEHNR and CDR2 FQNEAQ (reference sequence). V shed 4 bases, J shed 4 bases, and the junction held 4 bases outside the gene matches. The CDR3 is 14 amino acids. In DNA form, the CDR3 reads TGTGCCAGCAGCTCATCGACAGGGTACAATGAGCAGTTCTTC. This encodes CASSSSTGYNEQFF.

The chain carries TRBV6-4 and TRBJ2-3, with TRBD2 matching over 10 bases. Losses at the gene ends were 6 bases for V and 2 bases for J; bases not matched to a gene: 8. Germline values: CDR1 MRHNA, CDR2 SNTAGT. The CDR3 extends over 16 amino acids. CDR3 sequence reads: CASRSLTSGDTDTQYF. CDR3 DNA: TGTGCCAGCAGATCCCTTACTAGCGGGGACACAGATACGCAGTATTTT.

The chain is built from TRBV13 and TRBJ1-1; D remains ambiguous. V dropped 5 bases and J dropped 1 base, with 20 bases sitting between them. Germline CDR1 and CDR2: PRHDT and FYEKMQ (reference sequence). The CDR3 spans 17 residues. The CDR3 nucleotides are TGTGCCAGCAGCCCCCCGGTGGTGTTTTCGGGGAACACTGAAGCTTTCTTT. Translating it yields CASSPPVVFSGNTEAFF.

V usage is TRBV6-1 and J usage is TRBJ1-1; D uncertain. V lost 3 bases and J lost 1, with 9 bases in between. The germline CDR1 and CDR2 sequences are MNHNS and SASEGT. The CDR3 sequence is 14 residues long. Written as DNA, the CDR3 is TGTGCCAGCAGTGAGCGCGGGAAGAACACTGAAGCTTTCTTT. This codes for CASSERGKNTEAFF.

Written as DNA, the CDR3 is TGTGCCAGTACCAGGGGAAATCGAGGGTTGGGAAACACCATATATTTT. This encodes CASTRGNRGLGNTIYF. The rearrangement links TRBV19 to TRBJ1-3; possible D gene TRBD1, 6 bases. Trimming stripped 7 bases from V and 4 bases from J, with 20 bases between. The CDR3 loop spans 16 amino acids. In germline, CDR1 is LNHDA, CDR2 SQIVND (reference sequence).

The chain links TRBV29-1 to TRBJ2-3, with 8 bases identical to TRBD2. CDR3 size: 15 residues. The germline CDR1 and CDR2 sequences are SQVTM and ANQGSEA. V shed 7 bases, J shed 3 bases, and the junction held 12 bases outside the gene matches. The CDR3 bases are TGCAGCGCCCCGAGGAGCGGGGGCAGTACAGATACGCAGTATTTT. Residues: CSAPRSGGSTDTQYF.

The chain links TRBV29-1 to TRBJ1-3, with a tentative D call TRBD1 (6 bases). Germline V gene lookup returns CDR1 SQVTM and CDR2 ANQGSEA. This CDR3 contains 13 residues. The V and J ends lost 2 bases and 3 bases respectively, with 8 bases between them. The CDR3 region is CSVERGGGNTIYF. CDR3 DNA sequence: TGCAGCGTTGAAAGGGGGGGTGGAAACACCATATATTTT.

This clone was seen only once. The chain has TRBV7-9 and TRBJ2-5, with D possibly matching TRBD2 (5 bases). CDR3 size: 16 residues. The V gene lost 10 bases and the J gene lost 2 bases, with 23 bases spanning the gap. Germline V gene data show CDR1 as SEHNR and CDR2 as FQNEAQ (reference sequence). In nucleotides, the CDR3 is TGTGCCACCGGCCCTAAGGAGCGGAACTTTCAAGAGACCCAGTACTTC. This gives the protein CATGPKERNFQETQYF.

This sequence joins TRBV5-4 and TRBJ1-2; D uncertain. The CDR3 has 15 amino acids. Germline CDR1 is SGHNT and CDR2 is YYREEE (reference sequence). Trimming removed 0 bases at V and 4 bases at J, with 13 bases between. The CDR3 loop is CASSLGQSSSYGYTF. The CDR3 nucleotides read TGTGCCAGCAGCTTGGGGCAGTCTTCTAGCTATGGCTACACCTTC.

In its sample, this clone was seen many times. CDR3 sequence reads: CASSLEQNTEAFF. The CDR3 DNA sequence: TGTGCCAGCAGCTTAGAACAGAACACTGAAGCTTTCTTT. J is TRBJ1-1 and V is TRBV11-2; D not certain. CDR3 length: 13 residues. CDR1 is SGHAT, CDR2 FQNNGV, per germline. The V and J ends lost 0 bases and 1 base respectively, with 3 bases between them.

This sequence joins TRBV12-5 and TRBJ2-1; D is possibly TRBD1 (6 bases). Trimming pared 6 bases from V and 0 bases from J, leaving 12 bases between. The CDR3 is made up of 15 amino acids. Germline lookup yields CDR1 LGHNT and CDR2 FRNRAP. The CDR3 DNA is TGTGCTAGTGGCACAGGGTCGAGCTCCTACAATGAGCAGTTCTTC. This codes for CASGTGSSSYNEQFF.

In this sample, this clone turned up a few times. Other DNA sequences within the sample encode an identical CDR3. The V gene is TRBV20-1, the J gene TRBJ1-2, with a weak D call TRBD1 (5 bases). Between the trimmed V and J ends, which lost 4 bases and 4 bases, there was a span of 7 bases. Germline assignment: CDR1 DFQATT and CDR2 SNEGSKA (reference sequence). The length of the CDR3 is 11 residues. Written as DNA, the CDR3 is TGCAGTGCTACCCAGGGCTATGGCTACACCTTC. Protein: CSATQGYGYTF.

The V and J genes are TRBV7-2 and TRBJ2-3; 8 bases match TRBD2. Germline loops: CDR1 SGHTA, CDR2 FQGNSA. The CDR3 loop spans 15 amino acids. Trimming took 0 bases from V and 3 from J; bases not matched to a gene: 2. CDR3: CASSLASGTTDTQYF. The CDR3 region has the DNA TGTGCCAGCAGCTTAGCTAGCGGGACGACAGATACGCAGTATTTT.

V is TRBV21-1 and J is TRBJ1-1. TRBV21-1 is shown as a pseudogene. This CDR3 contains 16 residues. CDR3 region: CASTQARGGENTEAFF. CDR3 DNA sequence: TGTGCCAGCACCCAAGCAAGGGGGGGGGAAAACACTGAAGCTTTCTTT.

The V gene is TRBV18, the J gene TRBJ1-3; D possibly corresponds to TRBD1 (5 bases). The CDR3 consists of 15 residues. The V and J ends lost 1 base and 1 base respectively, with 8 bases between them. Germline V gene sequence: CDR1 KGHSH, CDR2 LQKENI. The CDR3 is CASSPQTASGNTIYF. The CDR3 DNA is TGTGCCAGCTCACCACAGACAGCATCTGGAAACACCATATATTTT.

The chain carries TRBV4-2 and TRBJ1-5; a possible D gene is TRBD1 (6 bases). This CDR3 is built from 15 residues. Trimming removed 1 base from V and 9 bases from J, with 16 bases in between. The germline CDR1 and CDR2 sequences are LGHNA and YNFKEQ. CDR3 DNA sequence: TGTGCCAGCAGCCAAGGTGTGGGGGCCTTTGGGCCCCAGCATTTT. The encoded protein is CASSQGVGAFGPQHF.

The rearrangement links TRBV6-6 to TRBJ2-2; 10 bases agree with TRBD1. The V gene end was trimmed by 6 bases and the J gene end by 5 bases; junction bases not matched to a gene: 3. The CDR3 covers 14 residues. Germline V gene data show CDR1 as MNHNY and CDR2 as SVGAGI (reference sequence). CDR3 nucleotides: TGTGCCAGCAGGGACAGGGGGAGTACCGGGGAGCTGTTTTTT. It yields the protein CASRDRGSTGELFF.